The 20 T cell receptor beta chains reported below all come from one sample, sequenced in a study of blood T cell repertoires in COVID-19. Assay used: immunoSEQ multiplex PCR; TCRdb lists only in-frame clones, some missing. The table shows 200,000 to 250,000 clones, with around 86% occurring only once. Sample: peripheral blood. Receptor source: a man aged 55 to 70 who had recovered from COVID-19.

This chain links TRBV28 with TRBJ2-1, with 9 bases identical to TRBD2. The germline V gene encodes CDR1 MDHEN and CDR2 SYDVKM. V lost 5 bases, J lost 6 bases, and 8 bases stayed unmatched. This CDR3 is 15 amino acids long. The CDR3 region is CASSPSSGAANEQFF. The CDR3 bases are TGTGCCAGCAGTCCGTCTAGCGGGGCGGCCAATGAGCAGTTCTTC.

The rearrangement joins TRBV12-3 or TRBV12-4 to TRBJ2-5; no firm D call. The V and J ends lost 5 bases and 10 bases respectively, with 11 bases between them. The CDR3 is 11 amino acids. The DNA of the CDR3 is TGTGCCAGCAGTCTTCGCCTGAGCCAGTACTTC. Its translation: CASSLRLSQYF.

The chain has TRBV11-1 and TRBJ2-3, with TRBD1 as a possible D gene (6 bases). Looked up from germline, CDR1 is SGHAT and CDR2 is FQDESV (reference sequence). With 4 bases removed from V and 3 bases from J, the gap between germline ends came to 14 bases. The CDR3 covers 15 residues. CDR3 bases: TGTGCCAGCAGCTCAGGGGCCGGTCAGACAGATACGCAGTATTTT. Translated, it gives CASSSGAGQTDTQYF.

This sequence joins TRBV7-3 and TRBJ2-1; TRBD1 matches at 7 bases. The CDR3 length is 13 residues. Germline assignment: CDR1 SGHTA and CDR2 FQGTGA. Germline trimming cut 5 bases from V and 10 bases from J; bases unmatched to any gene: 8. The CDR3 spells CASSPEGGQEQFF. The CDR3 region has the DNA TGTGCCAGCAGCCCCGAAGGGGGCCAAGAGCAGTTCTTC.

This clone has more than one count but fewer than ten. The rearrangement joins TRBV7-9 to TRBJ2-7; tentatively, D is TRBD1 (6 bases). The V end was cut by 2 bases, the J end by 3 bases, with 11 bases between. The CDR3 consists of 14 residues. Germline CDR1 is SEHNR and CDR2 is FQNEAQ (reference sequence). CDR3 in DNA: TGTGCCAGCAGCTTAACACAGGGCTACTACGAGCAGTACTTC. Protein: CASSLTQGYYEQYF. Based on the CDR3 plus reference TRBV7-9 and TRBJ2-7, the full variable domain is DTGVSQNPRHKITKRGQNVTFRCDPISEHNRLYWYRQTLGQGPEFLTYFQNEAQLEKSRLLSDRFSAERPKGSFSTLEIQRTEQGDSAMYLCASSLTQGYYEQYFGPGTRLTVT.

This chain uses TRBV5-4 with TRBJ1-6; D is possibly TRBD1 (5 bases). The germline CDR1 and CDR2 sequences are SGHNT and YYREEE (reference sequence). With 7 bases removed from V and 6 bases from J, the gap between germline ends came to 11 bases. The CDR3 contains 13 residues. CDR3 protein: CASARQSNSPLHF. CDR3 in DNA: TGTGCCAGCGCCCGACAGTCTAATTCACCCCTCCACTTT.

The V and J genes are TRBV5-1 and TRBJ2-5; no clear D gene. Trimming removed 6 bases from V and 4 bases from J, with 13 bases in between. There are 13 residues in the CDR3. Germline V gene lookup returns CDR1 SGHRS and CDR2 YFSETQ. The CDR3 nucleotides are TGCGCCAGCATCAACGCCCCGGGAGAGACCCAGTACTTC. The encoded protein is CASINAPGETQYF.

CDR3 sequence: CATSREIQKGLEPQHF. The CDR3 DNA is TGTGCCACCAGCAGAGAAATTCAGAAGGGGCTGGAGCCCCAGCATTTT. The chain recombines TRBV15 with TRBJ1-5, with D possibly matching TRBD1 (5 bases). The germline V gene has CDR1 LNHNV and CDR2 YYDKDF (reference sequence). The CDR3 totals 16 residues. Trimming took off 0 bases at V and 8 bases at J, with 17 bases between the two ends.

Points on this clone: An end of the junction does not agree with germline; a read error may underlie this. In nucleotides, the CDR3 is TGTGCCAGCAGCTTCGGGGCTAGCGGGGACTTT. Amino acids: CASSFGASGDF. The chain uses TRBV12-3 or TRBV12-4 and TRBJ2-3, with 9 positions matching TRBD2. The length of the CDR3 is 11 residues.

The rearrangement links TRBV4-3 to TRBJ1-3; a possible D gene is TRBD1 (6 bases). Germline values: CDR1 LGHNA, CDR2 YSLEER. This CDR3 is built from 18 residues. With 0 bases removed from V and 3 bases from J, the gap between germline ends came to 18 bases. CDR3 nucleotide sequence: TGCGCCAGCAGCCAAGAGGGTCAGTTCAGGGGAAATGGAAACACCATATATTTT. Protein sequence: CASSQEGQFRGNGNTIYF.

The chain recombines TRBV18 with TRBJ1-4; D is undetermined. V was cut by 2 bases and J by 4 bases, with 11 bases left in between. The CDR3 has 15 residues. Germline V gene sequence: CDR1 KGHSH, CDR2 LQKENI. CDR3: CASSPNLQSNEKLFF. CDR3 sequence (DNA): TGTGCCAGCTCACCAAATCTACAGAGTAATGAAAAACTGTTTTTT.

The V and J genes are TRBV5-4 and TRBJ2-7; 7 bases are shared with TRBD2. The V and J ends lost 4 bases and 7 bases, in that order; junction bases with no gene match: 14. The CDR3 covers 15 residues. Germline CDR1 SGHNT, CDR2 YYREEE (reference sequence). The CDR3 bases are TGTGCCAGCAGCCCTAAGTCAGGCGGGGGAATTGAGCAGTACTTC. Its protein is CASSPKSGGGIEQYF.

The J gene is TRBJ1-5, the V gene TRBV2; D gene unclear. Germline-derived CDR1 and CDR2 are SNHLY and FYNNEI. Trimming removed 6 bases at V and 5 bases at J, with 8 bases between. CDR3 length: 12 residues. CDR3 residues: CASSTTDQPQHF. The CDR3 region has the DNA TGTGCCAGCAGCACCACAGATCAGCCCCAGCATTTT.

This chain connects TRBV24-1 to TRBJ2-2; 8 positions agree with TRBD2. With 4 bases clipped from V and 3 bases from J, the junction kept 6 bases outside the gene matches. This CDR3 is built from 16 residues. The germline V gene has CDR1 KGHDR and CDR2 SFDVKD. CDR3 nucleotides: TGTGCCACCAGTGACTCCGGGGGGGCCGACACCGGGGAGCTGTTTTTT. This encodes CATSDSGGADTGELFF.

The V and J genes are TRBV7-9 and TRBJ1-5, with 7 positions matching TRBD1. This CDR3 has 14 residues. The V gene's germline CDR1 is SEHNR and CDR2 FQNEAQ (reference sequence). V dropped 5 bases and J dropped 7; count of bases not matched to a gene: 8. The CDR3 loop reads CASSPMTGSQPQHF. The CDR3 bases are TGTGCCAGCAGCCCCATGACAGGGAGCCAGCCCCAGCATTTT.

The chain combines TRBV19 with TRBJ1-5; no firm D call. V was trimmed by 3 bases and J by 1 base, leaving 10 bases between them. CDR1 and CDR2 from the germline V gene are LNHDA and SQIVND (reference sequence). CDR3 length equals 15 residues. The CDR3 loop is CASSILRESNQPQHF. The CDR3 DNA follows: TGTGCCAGTAGTATTTTACGGGAAAGCAATCAGCCCCAGCATTTT. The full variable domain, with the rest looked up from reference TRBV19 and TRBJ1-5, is DGGITQSPKYLFRKEGQNVTLSCEQNLNHDAMYWYRQDPGQGLRLIYYSQIVNDFQKGDIAEGYSVSREKKESFPLTVTSAQKNPTAFYLCASSILRESNQPQHFGDGTRLSIL.

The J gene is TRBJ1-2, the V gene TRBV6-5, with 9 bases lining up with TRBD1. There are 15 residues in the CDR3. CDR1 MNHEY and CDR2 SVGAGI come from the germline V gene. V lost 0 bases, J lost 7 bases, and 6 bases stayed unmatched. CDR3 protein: CASSYSTGGSFGYTF. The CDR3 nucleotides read TGTGCCAGCAGTTACTCGACAGGGGGTAGCTTTGGCTACACCTTC.

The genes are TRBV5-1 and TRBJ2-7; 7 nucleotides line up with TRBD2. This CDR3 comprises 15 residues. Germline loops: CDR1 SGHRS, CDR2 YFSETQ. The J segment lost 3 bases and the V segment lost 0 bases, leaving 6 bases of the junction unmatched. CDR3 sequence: CASSLDSGVLYEQYF. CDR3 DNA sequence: TGCGCCAGCAGCTTGGACAGCGGGGTTCTCTACGAGCAGTACTTC.

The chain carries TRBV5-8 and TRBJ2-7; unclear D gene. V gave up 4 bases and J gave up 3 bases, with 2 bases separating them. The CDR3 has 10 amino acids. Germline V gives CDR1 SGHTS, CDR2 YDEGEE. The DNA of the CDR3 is TGTGCCAGCAGCCTCTACGAGCAGTACTTC. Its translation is CASSLYEQYF.

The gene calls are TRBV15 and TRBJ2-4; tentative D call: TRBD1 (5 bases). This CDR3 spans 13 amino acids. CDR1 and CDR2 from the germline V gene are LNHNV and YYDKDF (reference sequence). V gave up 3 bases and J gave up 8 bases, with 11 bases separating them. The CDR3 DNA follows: TGTGCCACCAGCAGTGGGGCGGAACACATTCAGTACTTC. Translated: CATSSGAEHIQYF.